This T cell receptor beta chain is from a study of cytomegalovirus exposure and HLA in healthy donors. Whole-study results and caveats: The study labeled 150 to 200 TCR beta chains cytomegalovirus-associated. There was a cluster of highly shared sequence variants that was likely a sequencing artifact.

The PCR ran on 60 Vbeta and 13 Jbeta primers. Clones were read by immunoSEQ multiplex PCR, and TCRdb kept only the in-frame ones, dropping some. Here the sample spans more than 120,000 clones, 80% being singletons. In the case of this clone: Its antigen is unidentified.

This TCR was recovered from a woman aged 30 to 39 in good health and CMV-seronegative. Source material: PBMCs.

The CDR3 nucleotides are TGTGCCAGCTCACAGCAGGGGTATGGCTACACCTTC. The encoded protein is CASSQQGYGYTF. V and J are TRBV27 and TRBJ1-2; the D gene is possibly TRBD1 (6 bases). V lost 8 bases, J lost 5 bases, and 12 bases lay in between. Germline CDR1 MNHEY, CDR2 SMNVEV (reference sequence). The CDR3 sequence is 12 residues long.